This record covers a single T cell receptor beta chain. Antigen specificity is unknown. From germline, CDR1 is SGHAT and CDR2 FQDESV (reference sequence). Trimming left V 1 base short and J 3 bases short, with 3 bases between. This CDR3 has 12 residues. Each patient relapsed following autologous stem cell transplantation, and prior brentuximab vedotin exposure differed. These data come from a study of PD-1 blockade in classical Hodgkin lymphoma. Regarding the study as a whole: Healthy donors reportedly exceeded newly diagnosed patients in baseline TCR diversity.

Assay used: immunoSEQ multiplex PCR; TCRdb lists only in-frame clones, some missing. Of about 17,000 clones in the sample, over 55% were seen once. The source material was peripheral blood mononuclear cells (PBMCs), sampled before the second cycle of nivolumab. The sequence derives from a human donor with classical Hodgkin lymphoma. The genes are TRBV11-1 and TRBJ1-2; D is uncertain. DNA for the CDR3: TGTGCCAGCAGCTTAGATCACTATGGCTACACCTTC. Translated, it gives CASSLDHYGYTF.